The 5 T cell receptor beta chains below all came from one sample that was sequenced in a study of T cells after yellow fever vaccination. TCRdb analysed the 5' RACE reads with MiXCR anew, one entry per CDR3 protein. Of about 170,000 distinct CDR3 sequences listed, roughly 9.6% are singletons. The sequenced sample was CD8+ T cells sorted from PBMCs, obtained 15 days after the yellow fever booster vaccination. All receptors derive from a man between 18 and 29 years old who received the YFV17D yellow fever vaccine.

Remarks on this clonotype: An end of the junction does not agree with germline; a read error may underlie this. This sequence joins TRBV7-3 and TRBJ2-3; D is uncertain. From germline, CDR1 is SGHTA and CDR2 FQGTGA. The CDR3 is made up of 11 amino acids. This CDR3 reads CASSLSDTKYF. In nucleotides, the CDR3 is TGTGCCAGCAGCTTATCAGATACGAAGTATTTT.

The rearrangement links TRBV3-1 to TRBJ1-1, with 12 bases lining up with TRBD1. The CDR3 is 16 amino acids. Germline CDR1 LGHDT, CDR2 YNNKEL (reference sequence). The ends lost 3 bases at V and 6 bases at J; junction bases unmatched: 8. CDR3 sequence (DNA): TGTGCCAGCAGCCAGCGGGACAGGGGGCTGGTGGCTGAAGCTTTCTTT. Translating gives CASSQRDRGLVAEAFF.

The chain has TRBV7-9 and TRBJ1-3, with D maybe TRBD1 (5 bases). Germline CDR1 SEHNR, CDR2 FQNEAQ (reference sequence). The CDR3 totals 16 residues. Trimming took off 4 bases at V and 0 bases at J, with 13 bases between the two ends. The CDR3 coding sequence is TGTGCCAGCAGCTCCGGGCAGGGCGCCTCTGGAAACACCATATATTTT. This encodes CASSSGQGASGNTIYF.

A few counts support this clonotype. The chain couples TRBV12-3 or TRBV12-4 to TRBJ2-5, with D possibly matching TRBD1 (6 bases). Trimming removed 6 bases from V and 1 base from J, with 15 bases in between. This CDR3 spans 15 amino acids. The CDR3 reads CASSILHRAQETQYF. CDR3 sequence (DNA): TGTGCCAGCAGCATACTTCACAGGGCCCAAGAGACCCAGTACTTC.

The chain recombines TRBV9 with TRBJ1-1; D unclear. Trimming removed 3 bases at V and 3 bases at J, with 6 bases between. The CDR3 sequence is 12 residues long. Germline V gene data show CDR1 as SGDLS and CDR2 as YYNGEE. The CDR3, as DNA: TGTGCCAGCAGCGCCCGGGACACTGAAGCTTTCTTT. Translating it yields CASSARDTEAFF. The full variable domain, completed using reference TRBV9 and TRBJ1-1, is DSGVTQTPKHLITATGQRVTLRCSPRSGDLSVYWYQQSLDQGLQFLIQYYNGEERAKGNILERFSAQQFPDLHSELNLSSLELGDSALYFCASSARDTEAFFGQGTRLTVV.